The entry below describes one T cell receptor (beta chain). Its antigen is currently unknown. MiXCR, applied by TCRdb to the RT-PCR reads, yields one record per CDR3 protein. The table lists more than 400,000 distinct CDR3 sequences, 9.5% to 12% of them singletons. This sample was included in a study of response to subunit inactivated influenza vaccine. Study results and limitations: That few new T cells are recruited by each seasonal influenza vaccination was the authors' suggestion.

V lost 4 bases and J lost 10, with 18 bases in between. The CDR3 is 15 residues long. Germline CDR1 reads SGDLS; CDR2 reads YYNGEE. Sample: PBMCs from blood, taken roughly 45 days after vaccination. The chain joins TRBV9 to TRBJ1-6, with unresolved D. The receptor was isolated from a man aged 45-65 years who received an inactivated influenza vaccine. CDR3 nucleotide sequence: TGTGCCAGCAGCTCCCTGCCGGCCTTGGGATCACCCCTCCACTTT. It encodes CASSSLPALGSPLHF.